This T cell receptor (beta chain) was captured by sequencing in a study of OX40 agonist ivuxolimab in advanced cancers. The CDR3 has 17 amino acids. The V end was cut by 0 bases, the J end by 2 bases, with 16 bases between. In germline, CDR1 is MGHRA, CDR2 YSYEKL. TCRdb keeps only in-frame clones here, not all; method: immunoSEQ multiplex PCR. Of 75,000 to 100,000 clones listed, less than 85% are singletons. Here the sequenced sample was CD4+ or CD8+ T cells sorted from blood, taken in a trial of the OX40 agonist ivuxolimab. The TCR sequence derives from an adult with an advanced solid tumor such as melanoma, head and neck, liver or kidney cancer. The chain recombines TRBV4-1 with TRBJ2-5; D is unclear. This CDR3 is CASSQDATRLYQETQYF. The CDR3, as DNA: TGCGCCAGCAGCCAAGACGCTACCCGCTTATATCAAGAGACCCAGTACTTC.